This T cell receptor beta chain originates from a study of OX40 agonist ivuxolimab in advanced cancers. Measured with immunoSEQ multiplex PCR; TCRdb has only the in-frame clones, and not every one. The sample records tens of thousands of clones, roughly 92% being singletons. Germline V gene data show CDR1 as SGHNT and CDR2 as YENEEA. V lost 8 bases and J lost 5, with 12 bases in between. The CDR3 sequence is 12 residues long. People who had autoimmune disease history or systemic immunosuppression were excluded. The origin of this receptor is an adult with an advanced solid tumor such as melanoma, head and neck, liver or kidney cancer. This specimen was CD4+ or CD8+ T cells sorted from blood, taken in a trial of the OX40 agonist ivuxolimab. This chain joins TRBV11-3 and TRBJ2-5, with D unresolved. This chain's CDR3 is CASRSAGETQYF. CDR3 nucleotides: TGTGCCAGCCGCAGTGCTGGGGAGACCCAGTACTTC. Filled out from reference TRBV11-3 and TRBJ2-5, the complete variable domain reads EAGVVQSPRYKIIEKKQPVAFWCNPISGHNTLYWYLQNLGQGPELLIRYENEEAVDDSQLPKDRFSAERLKGVDSTLKIQPAELGDSAVYLCASRSAGETQYFGPGTRLLVL.